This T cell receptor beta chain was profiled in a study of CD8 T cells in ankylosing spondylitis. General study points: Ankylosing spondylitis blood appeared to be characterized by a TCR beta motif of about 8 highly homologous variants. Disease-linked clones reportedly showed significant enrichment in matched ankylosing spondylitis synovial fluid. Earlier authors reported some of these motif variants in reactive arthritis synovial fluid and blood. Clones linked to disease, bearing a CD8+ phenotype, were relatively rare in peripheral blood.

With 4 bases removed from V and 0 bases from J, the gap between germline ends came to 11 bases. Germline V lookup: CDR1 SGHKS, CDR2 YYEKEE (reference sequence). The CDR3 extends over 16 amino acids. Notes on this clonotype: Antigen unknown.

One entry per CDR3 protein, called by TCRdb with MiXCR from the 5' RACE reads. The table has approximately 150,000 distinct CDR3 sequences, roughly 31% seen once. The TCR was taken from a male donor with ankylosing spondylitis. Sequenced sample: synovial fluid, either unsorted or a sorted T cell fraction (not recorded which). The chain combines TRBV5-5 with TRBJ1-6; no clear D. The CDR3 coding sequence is TGTGCCAGCAGCCCCGGGGTGTACTCCTATAATTCACCCCTCCACTTT. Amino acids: CASSPGVYSYNSPLHF. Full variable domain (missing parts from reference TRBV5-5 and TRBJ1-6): DAGVTQSPTHLIKTRGQQVTLRCSPISGHKSVSWYQQVLGQGPQFIFQYYEKEERGRGNFPDRFSARQFPNYSSELNVNALLLGDSALYLCASSPGVYSYNSPLHFGNGTRLTVT.